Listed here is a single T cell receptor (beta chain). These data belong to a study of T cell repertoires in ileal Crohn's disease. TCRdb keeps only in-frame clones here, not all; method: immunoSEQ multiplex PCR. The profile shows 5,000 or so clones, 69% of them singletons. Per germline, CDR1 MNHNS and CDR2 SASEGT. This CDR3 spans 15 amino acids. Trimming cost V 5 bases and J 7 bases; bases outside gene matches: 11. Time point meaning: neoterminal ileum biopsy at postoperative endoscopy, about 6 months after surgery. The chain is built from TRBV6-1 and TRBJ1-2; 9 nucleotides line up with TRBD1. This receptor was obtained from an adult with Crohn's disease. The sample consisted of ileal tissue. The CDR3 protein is CASSSGQGADLGYTF. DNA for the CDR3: TGTGCCAGCAGTTCGGGACAGGGAGCGGATCTTGGCTACACCTTC.